A single sample is the source of the 5 T cell receptor beta chains below, sequenced in a study of T-cell memory formation after mild COVID-19. One entry per CDR3 protein results from TCRdb running MiXCR on the 5' RACE reads. The table records 95,000 to 120,000 distinct CDR3 sequences, 22% of them present only once. Sequencing input: PBMCs or a T cell subset sorted from them (not recorded which). The origin of the receptors is a man aged 18-30 years who had mild COVID-19 (a few samples of this study predate the infection). Cell type and time point are not known.

This clonotype was recorded a few times. V gene TRBV29-1 combines with J gene TRBJ2-2, with 7 bases that match TRBD1. The CDR3 is 15 residues long. Germline assignment: CDR1 SQVTM and CDR2 ANQGSEA. V trimming: 4 bases; J trimming: 0 bases; junction bases outside the gene matches: 5. CDR3: CSVASQGANTGELFF. In DNA form, the CDR3 reads TGCAGCGTTGCATCGCAGGGGGCGAACACCGGGGAGCTGTTTTTT.

This clonotype was detected a few times. The CDR3 sequence is CAISESGQPQHF. The CDR3 DNA reads TGTGCCATCAGTGAGTCGGGGCAGCCCCAGCATTTT. The chain employs TRBV10-3 and TRBJ1-5; D gene ambiguous. Germline V gives CDR1 ENHRY, CDR2 SYGVKD. The CDR3 runs 12 residues. V gave up 0 bases and J gave up 7 bases, with 4 bases separating them.

Comment on this clonotype: At one of its ends the junction is not consistent with the germline gene, which may arise from a read error. The chain has TRBV7-7 and TRBJ2-3; D gene ambiguous. This CDR3 spans 13 amino acids. The V gene's germline CDR1 is SSHAT and CDR2 FNYEAQ (reference sequence). The DNA for the CDR3 is TGTGCTAGCAGCCCCTCGCGCGCAGATACGCAGTATTTT. This codes for CASSPSRADTQYF.

This clonotype was seen a few times. V is TRBV4-1 and J is TRBJ2-3; TRBD2 aligns across 10 bases. Germline V gives CDR1 MGHRA, CDR2 YSYEKL. Unmatched junction bases numbered 3, after V lost 2 bases and J lost 1 base. The CDR3 is 16 amino acids. DNA for the CDR3: TGCGCCAGCAGCCAATCCGGGACTAGCGGCACAGATACGCAGTATTTT. Translation gives CASSQSGTSGTDTQYF.

The chain recombines TRBV7-9 with TRBJ1-1; D is perhaps TRBD1 (5 bases). V was pared by 7 bases and J by 5 bases, with 20 bases between. Per the germline V gene, CDR1 is SEHNR and CDR2 is FQNEAQ (reference sequence). The CDR3 has 15 residues. The CDR3 protein is CASTPPETVGTEAFF. The CDR3 region has the DNA TGTGCCAGCACCCCGCCGGAGACAGTGGGGACTGAAGCTTTCTTT. Variable domain in full (rest from reference TRBV7-9 and TRBJ1-1): DTGVSQNPRHKITKRGQNVTFRCDPISEHNRLYWYRQTLGQGPEFLTYFQNEAQLEKSRLLSDRFSAERPKGSFSTLEIQRTEQGDSAMYLCASTPPETVGTEAFFGQGTRLTVV.